This T cell receptor (beta chain) was recorded in a study of regulatory T cells in long-lasting Graves disease. A remark on this clonotype: A read error may account for a junction end that differs from germline.

This CDR3 has 13 amino acids. CDR1 and CDR2 from the germline V gene are SSHAT and FNYEAQ (reference sequence). Time point: newly diagnosed GD, antithyroid drugs for less than 3 months. Construction of the TCR library relied on RNA isolated from PBMCs. Sequencing libraries for TCR beta were prepared with iRepertoire HTBI primers and Arm-PCR of CDR3 regions. MiXCR, applied by TCRdb to the multiplex PCR reads, yields one record per CDR3 protein. Here the sample spans about 530,000 distinct CDR3 sequences, around 15% being singletons. The data also belong to a second study, concerning T cells in Graves' hyperthyroidism and ophthalmopathy. This second study says: Model output signaled ophthalmopathy a median approximately 6 months ahead of onset.

This receptor was obtained from a woman aged 35-60 years with Graves disease. The material was peripheral blood mononuclear cells (PBMCs), obtained at new diagnosis, from a patient treated with antithyroid drugs. This chain uses TRBV7-7 with TRBJ2-1, with D unresolved. CDR3 in amino acids: CASSPSVYNEQFF. CDR3 in DNA: TGTGCTAGCAGCCCCTCCGTATACAATGAGCAGTTCTTC. Together with reference TRBV7-7 and TRBJ2-1, the CDR3 gives the full variable domain: GAGVSQSPRYKVTKRGQDVTLRCDPISSHATLYWYQQALGQGPEFLTYFNYEAQPDKSGLPSDRFSAERPEGSISTLTIQRTEQRDSAMYRCASSPSVYNEQFFGPGTRLTVL.